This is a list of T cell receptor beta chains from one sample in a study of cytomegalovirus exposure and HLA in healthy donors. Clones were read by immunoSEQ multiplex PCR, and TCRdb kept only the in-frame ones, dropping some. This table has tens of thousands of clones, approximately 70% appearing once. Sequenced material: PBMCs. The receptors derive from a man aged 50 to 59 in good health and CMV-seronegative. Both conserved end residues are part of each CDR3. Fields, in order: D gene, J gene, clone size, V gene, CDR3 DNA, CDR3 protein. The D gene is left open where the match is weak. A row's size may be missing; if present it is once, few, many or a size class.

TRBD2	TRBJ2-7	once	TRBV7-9	TGTTCCAGCAGCTCCCGACTAGCGGGGCACTACGAGCAGTACTTC	CSSSSRLAGHYEQYF
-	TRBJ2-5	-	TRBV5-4	TGTGCCAGCAGCTTGCTAGGGGGAGGGGAGACCCAGTACTTC	CASSLLGGGETQYF
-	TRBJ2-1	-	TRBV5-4	TGTGCCAGCAGCTTGGGGATAGGGGCCTACAATGAGCAGTTCTTC	CASSLGIGAYNEQFF
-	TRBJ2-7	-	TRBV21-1	TGTGCCAGCAGCCCCGGGGGGGGTACAGCGCCCTCATCCTACGAGCAGTACTTC	CASSPGGGTAPSSYEQYF
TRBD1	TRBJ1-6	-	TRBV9	TGTGCCAGCAGCTCGCGGGTGGGACAGGGGGATTCACCCCTCCACTTT	CASSSRVGQGDSPLHF
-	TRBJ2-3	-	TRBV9	TGTGCCAGCAGCCCCCGACACTCCACAGATACGCAGTATTTT	CASSPRHSTDTQYF
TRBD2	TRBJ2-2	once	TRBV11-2	TGTGCCAGCAGCTTAGTAGCGGGGGGGCGCGCCGGGGAGCTGTTTTTT	CASSLVAGGRAGELFF
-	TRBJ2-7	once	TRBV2	TGTGCCAGCAGTGGTGACAGAGACCCCTACGAGCAGTACTTC	CASSGDRDPYEQYF
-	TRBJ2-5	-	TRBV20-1	TGCAGTGCTATCAACCAAGAGACCCAGTACTTC	CSAINQETQYF
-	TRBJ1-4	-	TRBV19	TGTGCCAGTAGTAACACAAGGGGCGAAAAACTGTTTTTT	CASSNTRGEKLFF
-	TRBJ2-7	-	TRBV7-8	TGTGCCAGCAGCAAAAGCCGACAGGGACTGTACGAGCAGTACTTC	CASSKSRQGLYEQYF
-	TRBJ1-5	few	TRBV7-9	TGTTCCAGCAGCTTATTCGGGGTTGGAAGTAGCAATCAGCCCCAGCATTTT	CSSSLFGVGSSNQPQHF
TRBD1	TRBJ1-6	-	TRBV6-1	TGTGCCAGTACATCCGAGACAGGGAGCTCACCCCTCCACTTT	CASTSETGSSPLHF
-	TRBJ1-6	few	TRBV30	TGTGCCTGGAGTGTTGAGGGCAGGGGTTCACCCCTCCACTTT	CAWSVEGRGSPLHF
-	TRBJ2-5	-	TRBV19	TGTGCCAGTAGTATAGACAGGGCTTTCCAAGAGACCCAGTACTTC	CASSIDRAFQETQYF
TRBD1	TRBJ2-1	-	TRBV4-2	TGTGCCAGCAGGGACAGGGGGTTCTACAATGAGCAGTTCTTC	CASRDRGFYNEQFF
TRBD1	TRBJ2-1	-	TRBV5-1	TGCGCCAGCAGCTTCGCGGCAGGGGGCGCGAGGTTGAATGAGCAGTTCTTC	CASSFAAGGARLNEQFF
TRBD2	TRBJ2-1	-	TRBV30	TGTGCCTGTGCTAGCGGTACCTACAATGAGCAGTTCTTC	CACASGTYNEQFF
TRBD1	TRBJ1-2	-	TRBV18	TGTGCCAGCTCACCCCCGGGACAGGGTGTGTATGGCTACACCTTC	CASSPPGQGVYGYTF
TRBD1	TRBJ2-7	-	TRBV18	TGTGCCAGCTCACTTCGACAGGGTTCCTACGAGCAGTACTTC	CASSLRQGSYEQYF
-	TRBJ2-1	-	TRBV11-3	TGTGCCAGCAGCTACGGCGGGGAAGGTATACGCGATGAGCAGTTCTTC	CASSYGGEGIRDEQFF
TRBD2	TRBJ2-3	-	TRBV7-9	TGTGCCAGCAGCACCAACAACGGACTAGCGGGGAAGACCCCGTATACGCAGTATTTT	CASSTNNGLAGKTPYTQYF
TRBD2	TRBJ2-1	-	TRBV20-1	TGCAGTGTACCGGGGGGGAATGAGCAGTTCTTC	CSVPGGNEQFF
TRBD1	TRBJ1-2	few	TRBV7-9	TGTGCCAGCAGGCGGGACAGGGTGGAGGGCTACACCTTC	CASRRDRVEGYTF
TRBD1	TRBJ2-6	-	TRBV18	TGTGCCAGCTCAACCAGGTTGCGGCAGGGGGTTCGCCCTGGGGCCAACGTCCTGACTTTC	CASSTRLRQGVRPGANVLTF
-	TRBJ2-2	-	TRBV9	TGTGCCAGCAGCGTACTAGGGGGTGCCGGGGAGCTGTTTTTT	CASSVLGGAGELFF
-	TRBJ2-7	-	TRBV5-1	TGCGCCAGCAGCTTGGACAGATCCTACGAGCAGTACTTC	CASSLDRSYEQYF
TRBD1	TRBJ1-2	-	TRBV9	TGTGCCAGCAGCGCGTCGACAGGGCCGGTAACTTATGGCTACACCTTC	CASSASTGPVTYGYTF
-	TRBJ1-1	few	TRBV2	TGTGCCAGCGAGAGGGAGAGAGGCACTGAAGCTTTCTTT	CASERERGTEAFF
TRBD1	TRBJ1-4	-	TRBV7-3	TGTGCCAGCAGTGAACAGGGGTCTAATGAAAAACTGTTTTTT	CASSEQGSNEKLFF
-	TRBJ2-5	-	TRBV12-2	TGTGCAAGTCGCTCCGCGGCCGGGACACCAAAAGAGACCCAGTACTTC	CASRSAAGTPKETQYF
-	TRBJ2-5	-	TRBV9	TGTGCCAGCAGCGTAAAGCCCCTCGAAACCCAGTACTTC	CASSVKPLETQYF
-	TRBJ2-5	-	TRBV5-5	TGTGCCAGCAGCTTAGACAGGGGAGGGGAGACCCAGTACTTC	CASSLDRGGETQYF
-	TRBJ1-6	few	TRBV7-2	TGTGCCAGCGGGGGACACTTAGCAGAAAATTCACCCCTCCACTTT	CASGGHLAENSPLHF
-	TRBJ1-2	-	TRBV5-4	TGTGCCAGCAGCTCCAGAACGAGGCTGGACTATGGCTACACCTTC	CASSSRTRLDYGYTF
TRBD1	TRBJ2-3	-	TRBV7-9	TGTGCCAGCAGCTCGAACAGGGGGGCAGATACGCAGTATTTT	CASSSNRGADTQYF
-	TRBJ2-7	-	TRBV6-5	TGTGCCAGCAGTACGGGAGGGACAGGGTCCTACGAGCAGTACTTC	CASSTGGTGSYEQYF
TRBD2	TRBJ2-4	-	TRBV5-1	TGCGCCAGCAGCTTGGGGCCTAGCGGGGTCGCCAAAAACATTCAGTACTTC	CASSLGPSGVAKNIQYF
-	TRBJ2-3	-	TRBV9	TGTGCCAGCAGCGGACAGGCAGCTGATGGTACGCAGTATTTT	CASSGQAADGTQYF
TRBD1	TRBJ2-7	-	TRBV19	TGTGCCAGTAGAGCCGGGACAGGGAGTCTCTACGAGCAGTACTTC	CASRAGTGSLYEQYF
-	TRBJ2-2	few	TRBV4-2	TGTGCCAGCAGCCAAGTTACTGGGGAGCTGTTTTTT	CASSQVTGELFF
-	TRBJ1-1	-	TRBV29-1	TGCAGCGTTGTGGGACTGGACCCTGAAGCTTTCTTT	CSVVGLDPEAFF
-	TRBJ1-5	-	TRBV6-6	TGTGCCAGCCTAGACCCCCCCTATCAGCCCCAGCATTTT	CASLDPPYQPQHF
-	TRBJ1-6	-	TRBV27	TGTGCCAGCAGTTTTTTGGAGGGTAGGGGCTATAATTCACCCCTCCACTTT	CASSFLEGRGYNSPLHF
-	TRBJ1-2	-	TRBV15	TGTGCCACCAGCAGAGATCCAGGGAAGGGTGGCTACACCTTC	CATSRDPGKGGYTF
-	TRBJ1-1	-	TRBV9	TGTGCCAGCAGCCCAGAGACAGTTGGAGAAGCTTTCTTT	CASSPETVGEAFF
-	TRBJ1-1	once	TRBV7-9	TGTTCCAGCAGCTTAAAACAGGACCATGGCTCTTTCTTT	CSSSLKQDHGSFF
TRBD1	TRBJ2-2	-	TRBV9	TGTGCCAGCGGGGGGAATCCGACAGGGGTGGGCGGGGAGCTGTTTTTT	CASGGNPTGVGGELFF
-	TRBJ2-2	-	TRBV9	TGTGCCAGCAGCCCGGACAGTCACACCGGGGAGCTGTTTTTT	CASSPDSHTGELFF